Each of the 7 T cell receptor beta chains below was sequenced from the same sample in a study of T cell clonality in common variable immunodeficiency (dated by TCRdb to between 2015 and 2016). Libraries came from the immunoSEQ multiplex PCR assay. TCRdb stores this immuneACCESS table with in-frame sequences only. Part of the clones is absent; in the studies checked, under half of the shortfall reflects unresolved V genes, and no reason is known for the rest. This sample holds about 43,000 clones in total, without any singletons. The ten most abundant clones make up about 2.2% of the sample. The source material was peripheral blood mononuclear cells. Receptors originate from a person between 18 and 75 years old in good health.

This clone was recorded many times. The read comes to an end 3 residues before the CDR3 does, leaving the germline J gene to fill in the end. The genes are TRBV5-6 and TRBJ2-1, with D possibly matching TRBD2 (5 bases). The CDR3 has 13 amino acids. CDR1 is SGHDT and CDR2 is YYEEEE in the germline V gene. The germline V and J ends were trimmed by 1 base and 6 bases, with 8 bases remaining between them. CDR3 amino acids: CASSLTAVNEQFF. The sequenced CDR3 bases are TGTGCCAGCAGCTTGACAGCGGTCAATGAG.

The table lists this clone with many counts. Read data end 3 residues before the CDR3 end; the end is taken from the germline J gene. This sequence joins TRBV18 and TRBJ2-6; 12 nucleotides align to TRBD1. Per the germline V gene, CDR1 is KGHSH and CDR2 is LQKENI. J lost 4 bases, V lost 4 bases, and 5 bases had no gene match. This CDR3 is 17 amino acids long. The CDR3 bases that were read are TGTGCCAGCTCACTTGGGACAGGGGGCGCAGGGGCCAACGTC. Its protein is CASSLGTGGAGANV. The entire CDR3 is CASSLGTGGAGANVLTF.

This clone was picked up many times. The read finishes 3 residues shy of the CDR3 end, and the germline J gene is used to complete it. V gene TRBV19 combines with J gene TRBJ1-1; 7 bases agree with TRBD1. This CDR3 comprises 14 residues. The germline CDR1 and CDR2 sequences are LNHDA and SQIVND (reference sequence). V lost 5 bases to trimming and J lost 1 base; unmatched junction nucleotides: 4. CDR3: CASSLRDRNTEAFF. The DNA read from the CDR3 is TGTGCCAGTAGTCTCCGGGACAGGAACACTGAA.

This clone was seen ten or more times. The CDR3 DNA, read in part, is TGTGCCAGCAGCTTGTATTCCGGGACTAGCGTCCTTCCAGATACG. Translated: CASSLYSGTSVLPDT. From start to end, the CDR3 is CASSLYSGTSVLPDTQYF. The chain recombines TRBV7-6 with TRBJ2-3; TRBD2 agrees at 10 bases. The sequence runs out 3 residues before the end of the CDR3; the remainder is reconstructed from the germline J gene. This CDR3 comprises 18 residues. The germline V gene encodes CDR1 SGHVS and CDR2 FNYEAQ. The J segment lost 4 bases and the V segment lost 3 bases, leaving 13 bases of the junction unmatched.

This clone occurred many times. The CDR3 is cut off 3 residues early in the read; its end comes from the germline J gene. The rearrangement joins TRBV19 to TRBJ1-6; TRBD1 is a possible D gene (5 bases). Looked up from germline, CDR1 is LNHDA and CDR2 is SQIVND (reference sequence). The CDR3 covers 16 residues. Trimming pared 7 bases from V and 2 bases from J, leaving 15 bases between. The chain's CDR3 is CASTQAGTPYNSPLHF. The covered CDR3 bases are TGTGCCAGTACCCAAGCCGGGACTCCCTATAATTCACCC.

In this sample, this clone turned up many times. The DNA ends 3 residues before the CDR3 does, and the rest of the CDR3 is filled in from the germline J gene. The gene calls are TRBV30 and TRBJ2-1; 10 bases map to TRBD2. Germline V lookup: CDR1 GTSNPN, CDR2 SVGIG (reference sequence). CDR3 length: 16 amino acids. Losses at the gene ends were 2 bases for V and 6 bases for J; bases not matched to a gene: 10. CDR3 amino acids: CAWSNLAGVLFNEQFF. The DNA read from the CDR3 is TGTGCCTGGAGTAACCTAGCGGGGGTTTTATTCAATGAG.

This clone was detected ten times or more. Read coverage stops 3 residues before the CDR3 terminus; the germline J gene supplies the remainder. The rearrangement uses TRBV18 and TRBJ2-7, with TRBD2 identical over 10 bases. V was clipped by 8 bases and J by 0 bases; unmatched bases: 7. CDR3 length: 15 residues. CDR1 KGHSH and CDR2 LQKENI come from the germline V gene. CDR3 residues: CASLQSSGGSYEQYF. CDR3 DNA (partial): TGTGCCAGCCTCCAATCTAGCGGGGGCTCCTACGAG.